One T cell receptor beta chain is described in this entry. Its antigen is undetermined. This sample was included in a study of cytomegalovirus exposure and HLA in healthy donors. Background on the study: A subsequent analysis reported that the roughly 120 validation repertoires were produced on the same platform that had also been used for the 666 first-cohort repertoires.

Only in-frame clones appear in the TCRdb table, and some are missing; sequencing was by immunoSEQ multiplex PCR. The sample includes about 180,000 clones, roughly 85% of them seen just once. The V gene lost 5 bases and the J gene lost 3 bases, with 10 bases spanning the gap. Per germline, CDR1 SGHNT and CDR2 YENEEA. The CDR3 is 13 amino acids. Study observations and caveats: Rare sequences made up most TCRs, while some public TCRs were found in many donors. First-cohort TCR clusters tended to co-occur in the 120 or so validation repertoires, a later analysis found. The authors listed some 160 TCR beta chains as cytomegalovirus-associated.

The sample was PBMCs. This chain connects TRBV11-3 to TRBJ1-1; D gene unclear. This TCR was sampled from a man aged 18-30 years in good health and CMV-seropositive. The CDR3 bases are TGTGCCAGCAGCCCACAGATTGACACTGAAGCTTTCTTT. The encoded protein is CASSPQIDTEAFF.